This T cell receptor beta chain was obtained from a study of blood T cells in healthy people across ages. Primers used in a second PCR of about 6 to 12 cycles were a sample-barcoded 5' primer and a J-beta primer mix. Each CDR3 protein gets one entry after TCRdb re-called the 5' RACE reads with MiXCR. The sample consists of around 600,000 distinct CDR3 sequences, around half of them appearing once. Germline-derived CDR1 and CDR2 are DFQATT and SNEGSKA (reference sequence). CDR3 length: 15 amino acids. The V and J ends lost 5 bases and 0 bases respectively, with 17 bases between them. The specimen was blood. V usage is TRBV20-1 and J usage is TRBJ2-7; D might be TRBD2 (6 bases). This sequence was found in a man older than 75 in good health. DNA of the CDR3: TGCAGTGCTCCCTCCTTAGCGGTTAACTCCTACGAGCAGTACTTC. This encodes CSAPSLAVNSYEQYF.